These 5 T cell receptor beta chains share one sample of origin, sequenced in a study of OX40 agonist ivuxolimab in advanced cancers. Using immunoSEQ multiplex PCR, the repertoire was profiled, and TCRdb retains in-frame clones only, with some absent. The data show around 33,000 clones, about 83% seen once. The sequencing used CD4+ or CD8+ T cells sorted from blood, collected in a trial of the OX40 agonist ivuxolimab. The receptors originated from an adult with an advanced solid tumor such as melanoma, head and neck, liver or kidney cancer.

CDR3 protein: CASSSTGDTEAFF. CDR3 nucleotide sequence: TGTGCCAGCAGTTCAACAGGGGACACTGAAGCTTTCTTT. This chain uses TRBV28 with TRBJ1-1, with 7 nucleotides matching TRBD1. The germline V gene encodes CDR1 MDHEN and CDR2 SYDVKM. The V segment lost 4 bases and the J segment 3 bases; nucleotides outside the gene matches: 2. The CDR3 is 13 residues long.

The chain has TRBV15 and TRBJ2-1; D gene uncertain. V was clipped by 0 bases and J by 10 bases, with 4 bases between them. There are 11 residues in the CDR3. In germline, CDR1 is LNHNV, CDR2 YYDKDF (reference sequence). The chain's CDR3 is CATSRDYEQFF. The DNA of the CDR3 is TGTGCCACCAGCAGAGATTACGAGCAGTTCTTC. The variable domain in full, with the rest retrieved from reference TRBV15 and TRBJ2-1, is DAMVIQNPRYQVTQFGKPVTLSCSQTLNHNVMYWYQQKSSQAPKLLFHYYDKDFNNEADTPDNFQSRRPNTSFCFLDIRSPGLGDTAMYLCATSRDYEQFFGPGTRLTVL.

The count of this clone is one. The CDR3 bases are TGCGCCAGCAGGGGAGGGGGGCAAGAGACCCAGTACTTC. It encodes CASRGGGQETQYF. The chain carries TRBV5-1 and TRBJ2-5, with D perhaps matching TRBD2 (7 bases). The length of the CDR3 is 13 residues. V was shortened by 5 bases and J by 2 bases, with 10 bases between the two germline ends. Germline CDR1 and CDR2: SGHRS and YFSETQ. Based on the CDR3 plus reference TRBV5-1 and TRBJ2-5, the full variable domain is KAGVTQTPRYLIKTRGQQVTLSCSPISGHRSVSWYQQTPGQGLQFLFEYFSETQRNKGNFPGRFSGRQFSNSRSEMNVSTLELGDSALYLCASRGGGQETQYFGPGTRLLVL.

V and J are TRBV4-3 and TRBJ1-1; tentatively, D is TRBD1 (5 bases). V was trimmed by 0 bases and J by 6 bases, leaving 11 bases between them. The CDR3 loop spans 14 amino acids. Germline V CDR1 and CDR2: LGHNA, YSLEER. The CDR3 region is CASSQDWGLSEAFF. CDR3 sequence (DNA): TGCGCCAGCAGCCAAGACTGGGGACTATCTGAAGCTTTCTTT.

The chain links TRBV28 to TRBJ1-1; D possibly corresponds to TRBD1 (6 bases). This CDR3 spans 14 amino acids. Trimming stripped 6 bases from V and 4 bases from J, with 15 bases between. CDR1 and CDR2 from the germline V gene are MDHEN and SYDVKM. Here the CDR3 reads CASSPRGEVTEAFF. The DNA for the CDR3 is TGTGCCAGCAGCCCCAGGGGAGAAGTCACTGAAGCTTTCTTT.